This entry lists 29 T cell receptor beta chains sequenced from one sample in a study of blood T cell repertoires in COVID-19. Only in-frame clones appear in the TCRdb table, and some are missing; sequencing was by immunoSEQ multiplex PCR. Of approximately 150,000 clones listed, approximately 86% are singletons. The sample taken for sequencing was peripheral blood. All receptors come from a woman aged 60-75 years with acute or convalescent COVID-19.

This chain joins TRBV28 and TRBJ2-7, with 7 bases fitting TRBD1. The CDR3 covers 13 residues. V was pared by 7 bases and J by 2 bases, with 5 bases of the junction left unmatched. Germline loops: CDR1 MDHEN, CDR2 SYDVKM. In DNA form, the CDR3 reads TGTGCCAGCACCTCGACAGGGACCTACGAGCAGTACTTC. Protein product: CASTSTGTYEQYF.

This chain uses TRBV3-1 (or the pseudogene TRBV3-2) with TRBJ2-7; D unresolved. The V end was cut by 2 bases, the J end by 4 bases, with 15 bases between. CDR1 and CDR2 from the germline V gene are LGHDT and YNNKEL (reference sequence). The CDR3 length is 15 residues. The CDR3 DNA is TGTGCCAGCAGCCAAACCCCTTCCGCGAGGTACGAGCAGTACTTC. Residues: CASSQTPSARYEQYF.

The rearrangement links TRBV28 to TRBJ1-2, with 11 bases matching TRBD1. V trimming: 5 bases; J trimming: 5 bases; junction bases outside the gene matches: 7. Looked up from germline, CDR1 is MDHEN and CDR2 is SYDVKM. The CDR3 totals 15 residues. CDR3 region: CASSTRTGGPYGYTF. Written as DNA, the CDR3 is TGTGCCAGCAGTACGAGGACAGGGGGCCCATATGGCTACACCTTC.

The chain joins TRBV5-1 to TRBJ1-1, with D possibly matching TRBD1 (6 bases). The V gene's germline CDR1 is SGHRS and CDR2 YFSETQ. V lost 0 bases to trimming and J lost 1 base, with 10 bases between them. The CDR3 has 15 residues. The CDR3 is CASSLEGQPNTEAFF. DNA for the CDR3: TGCGCCAGCAGCTTGGAAGGACAGCCGAACACTGAAGCTTTCTTT.

The chain uses TRBV28 and TRBJ1-2; TRBD1 is a possible D gene (5 bases). CDR3 length equals 13 residues. Germline lookup yields CDR1 MDHEN and CDR2 SYDVKM. Trimming shortened V by 3 bases and J by 8 bases, and 13 bases separated the two germline ends. CDR3 amino acids: CASSFGGELGYTF. As DNA, the CDR3 is TGTGCCAGCAGTTTCGGGGGGGAGTTGGGCTACACCTTC.

In its sample, this clone was seen a few times. V is TRBV11-3 and J is TRBJ2-7; 9 bases agree with TRBD2. Germline CDR1 reads SGHNT; CDR2 reads YENEEA. The CDR3 covers 15 residues. The V segment lost 4 bases and the J segment 6 bases; nucleotides outside the gene matches: 10. The CDR3 DNA reads TGTGCCAGCAGCTCTAATTTCGGCGGGGGGGGCGAGCAGTACTTC. Amino acid sequence: CASSSNFGGGGEQYF.

J is TRBJ1-1 and V is TRBV7-9; 7 bases map to TRBD1. V shed 5 bases and J 3 bases; nucleotides not matched to a gene: 9. Per the germline V gene, CDR1 is SEHNR and CDR2 is FQNEAQ (reference sequence). This CDR3 has 15 amino acids. This chain's CDR3 is CASSRGGGWDTEAFF. The CDR3 DNA reads TGTGCCAGCAGCCGAGGGGGCGGATGGGACACTGAAGCTTTCTTT.

The chain uses TRBV4-1 and TRBJ2-7, with 11 bases identical to TRBD1. Unmatched junction bases numbered 10, after V lost 4 bases and J lost 2 bases. The CDR3 has 17 amino acids. CDR1 MGHRA and CDR2 YSYEKL come from the germline V gene. As DNA, the CDR3 is TGCGCCAGCAGCCCCAGGGGCGGGACAGGGGGTACCTACGAGCAGTACTTC. Translation: CASSPRGGTGGTYEQYF.

The rearrangement uses TRBV30 and TRBJ1-3, with TRBD1 matching over 8 bases. Trimming at V came to 2 bases and at J to 6 bases, leaving 0 bases not matched to a gene. CDR1 is GTSNPN, CDR2 SVGIG, per germline (reference sequence). The CDR3 is made up of 12 amino acids. This chain's CDR3 is CAWSQGANTIYF. CDR3 bases: TGTGCCTGGAGTCAGGGGGCAAACACCATATATTTT.

In this sample, this clone turned up once. The chain couples TRBV28 to TRBJ1-2, with 7 bases matching TRBD1. Trimming took 5 bases from V and 9 from J; bases not matched to a gene: 18. The CDR3 has 16 amino acids. Germline values: CDR1 MDHEN, CDR2 SYDVKM. The DNA for the CDR3 is TGTGCCAGCAGTCCTATAACGGGACAGCCATGGGATCGCTACACCTTC. It encodes CASSPITGQPWDRYTF.

This clone was counted a single time. In nucleotides, the CDR3 is TGTGCCAGCAGTAAGCGGCGGCAAGAGACCCAGTACTTC. It codes for CASSKRRQETQYF. The gene calls are TRBV12-3 or TRBV12-4 and TRBJ2-5; a weak D match, TRBD2 (5 bases). The CDR3 covers 13 residues. Trimming shortened V by 5 bases and J by 2 bases, and 9 bases separated the two germline ends.

CDR3 coding DNA: TGTGCCAGCAGTCCATTGAGCTCCTACAATGAGCAGTTCTTC. Amino acids: CASSPLSSYNEQFF. This chain connects TRBV6-5 to TRBJ2-1; D is undetermined. Germline V gene sequence: CDR1 MNHEY, CDR2 SVGAGI. The CDR3 sequence is 14 residues long. The V end lost 5 bases, the J end lost 0 bases, and 8 bases lay between the germline ends.

V gene TRBV28 combines with J gene TRBJ1-1; TRBD1 aligns across 9 bases. The junction had 5 bases not matched to a gene; V was cut back by 1 base and J by 8 bases. CDR1 and CDR2 from the germline V gene are MDHEN and SYDVKM. The CDR3 is made up of 14 amino acids. The CDR3 nucleotides are TGTGCCAGCAGTTTATCGGGACAGGGAGGAGAAGCTTTCTTT. Translated: CASSLSGQGGEAFF.

The chain links TRBV7-9 to TRBJ1-1; D might be TRBD1 (6 bases). Germline CDR1 reads SEHNR; CDR2 reads FQNEAQ (reference sequence). Trimming cost V 5 bases and J 2 bases, with 15 bases left between them. The CDR3 has 15 residues. CDR3 sequence: CASSGGEGGNTEAFF. CDR3 DNA sequence: TGTGCCAGCAGCGGAGGGGAGGGGGGAAACACTGAAGCTTTCTTT.

The chain recombines TRBV15 with TRBJ2-1; 7 bases map to TRBD1. There are 15 residues in the CDR3. J was trimmed by 8 bases and V by 0 bases; bases with no gene match: 7. Per the germline V gene, CDR1 is LNHNV and CDR2 is YYDKDF (reference sequence). The CDR3 spells CATSRDSQGSDEQFF. CDR3 nucleotide sequence: TGTGCCACCAGCAGAGATTCACAGGGGTCAGATGAGCAGTTCTTC. The full variable domain, its missing parts supplied by reference TRBV15 and TRBJ2-1, is DAMVIQNPRYQVTQFGKPVTLSCSQTLNHNVMYWYQQKSSQAPKLLFHYYDKDFNNEADTPDNFQSRRPNTSFCFLDIRSPGLGDTAMYLCATSRDSQGSDEQFFGPGTRLTVL.

CDR3 nucleotides: TGTGCCAGCAGCCGAGCCGGGGGTGAGCAGTTCTTC. Translated: CASSRAGGEQFF. The chain combines TRBV6-5 with TRBJ2-1; D is perhaps TRBD2 (6 bases). The CDR3 is made up of 12 amino acids. V lost 6 bases, J lost 9 bases, and 12 bases lay in between. The germline V gene encodes CDR1 MNHEY and CDR2 SVGAGI.

The gene calls are TRBV18 and TRBJ1-1; possible D gene TRBD1, 5 bases. Germline lookup yields CDR1 KGHSH and CDR2 LQKENI. The germline V and J ends were trimmed by 3 bases and 4 bases, with 12 bases remaining between them. This CDR3 is 14 amino acids long. The CDR3 DNA is TGTGCCAGCTCACCCCAGGGTAGCGGCACTGAAGCTTTCTTT. This gives the protein CASSPQGSGTEAFF.

The genes are TRBV21-1 and TRBJ2-7; the D call of TRBD1 is as the table states it, not checked on the DNA. TRBV21-1 is given as a pseudogene. This CDR3 contains 15 residues. Here the CDR3 reads CASSNWDRGTYEQYF. The CDR3 DNA is TGTGCCAGCAGCAATTGGGACAGGGGGACCTACGAGCAGTACTTC.

This chain joins TRBV11-3 and TRBJ2-3; D perhaps matches TRBD2 (5 bases). This CDR3 has 14 residues. Germline V gene data show CDR1 as SGHNT and CDR2 as YENEEA. Trimming took 0 bases from V and 4 from J, leaving 8 bases between them. The CDR3 sequence is CASSLDPGADTQYF. The CDR3 DNA sequence: TGTGCCAGCAGCTTAGATCCCGGGGCAGATACGCAGTATTTT.

V and J are TRBV19 and TRBJ2-7; 14 bases match TRBD2. CDR1 and CDR2 (germline): LNHDA, SQIVND (reference sequence). The CDR3 has 15 amino acids. V lost 6 bases and J lost 5; bases outside the gene matches: 6. The CDR3: CASSLLGLAGDEQYF. The DNA of the CDR3 is TGTGCCAGTAGCCTATTGGGACTAGCGGGGGACGAGCAGTACTTC.

This chain connects TRBV5-4 to TRBJ1-2, with D unclear. From germline, CDR1 is SGHNT and CDR2 YYREEE (reference sequence). V lost 0 bases and J 4 bases, leaving 13 bases between the germline ends. The CDR3 sequence is 15 residues long. The DNA for the CDR3 is TGTGCCAGCAGCTTGGGCAGGTCCTCCTTCTATGGCTACACCTTC. Protein product: CASSLGRSSFYGYTF. Together with reference TRBV5-4 and TRBJ1-2, the CDR3 gives the full variable domain: ETGVTQSPTHLIKTRGQQVTLRCSSQSGHNTVSWYQQALGQGPQFIFQYYREEENGRGNFPPRFSGLQFPNYSSELNVNALELDDSALYLCASSLGRSSFYGYTFGSGTRLTVV.

The CDR3 DNA reads as TGTGCCAGCAGCCCCCCTCCCGGAGTCTATGGCTACACCTTC. Its protein product is CASSPPPGVYGYTF. The gene calls are TRBV5-4 and TRBJ1-2; D is ambiguous. The CDR3 has 14 residues. Trimming cost V 4 bases and J 4 bases, with 14 bases left between them. Germline lookup yields CDR1 SGHNT and CDR2 YYREEE (reference sequence).

This clone showed up just once. The CDR3 region is CASSITGGPGEQYF. Here the CDR3 DNA reads TGTGCCAGTAGTATCACCGGCGGGCCGGGGGAGCAGTACTTC. The chain is built from TRBV19 and TRBJ2-7; weak D call: TRBD2 (5 bases). CDR3 length: 14 residues. CDR1 and CDR2 from the germline V gene are LNHDA and SQIVND (reference sequence). Trimming cost V 3 bases and J 7 bases, with 16 bases left between them.

This chain uses TRBV28 with TRBJ2-7; tentative D call: TRBD2 (5 bases). The CDR3 extends over 15 amino acids. The V gene's germline CDR1 is MDHEN and CDR2 SYDVKM. V was shortened by 6 bases and J by 2 bases, with 17 bases between the two germline ends. CDR3 DNA: TGTGCCAGCAGGGACGGAGGCGCAAGGGCCTACGAGCAGTACTTC. Translated, it gives CASRDGGARAYEQYF.

The gene calls are TRBV19 and TRBJ2-7; D perhaps matches TRBD2 (7 bases). CDR1 is LNHDA and CDR2 is SQIVND in the germline V gene (reference sequence). The CDR3 is 15 amino acids. V lost 5 bases and J lost 8, with 22 bases in between. In nucleotides, the CDR3 is TGTGCCAGTAGTCCTGGACAGAGCCGCGGGGGACAGCAGTACTTC. This gives the protein CASSPGQSRGGQQYF.

This clone was observed a few times. The chain combines TRBV5-1 with TRBJ2-1, with a possible D match to TRBD2 (6 bases). The CDR3 contains 14 residues. V lost 4 bases to trimming and J lost 2 bases, with 10 bases between them. Germline-derived CDR1 and CDR2 are SGHRS and YFSETQ. The CDR3 DNA sequence: TGCGCCAGCAGCAAAGCGGGTCCCTACAATGAGCAGTTCTTC. This translates into CASSKAGPYNEQFF.

The chain is built from TRBV7-2 and TRBJ2-2; 8 bases map to TRBD1. Per the germline V gene, CDR1 is SGHTA and CDR2 is FQGNSA. The CDR3 runs 16 residues. The ends lost 3 bases at V and 4 bases at J; junction bases unmatched: 7. The CDR3 reads CASSFSQGAPTGELFF. DNA for the CDR3: TGTGCCAGCAGCTTTTCGCAGGGGGCGCCCACCGGGGAGCTGTTTTTT.

The rearrangement uses TRBV12-5 and TRBJ2-2; D is perhaps TRBD1 (5 bases). The V end lost 4 bases, the J end lost 5 bases, and 17 bases lay between the germline ends. Germline CDR1 reads LGHNT; CDR2 reads FRNRAP. The CDR3 runs 16 residues. The CDR3 DNA reads as TGTGCTAGTGGTTCCCAGGGTCGGGCGTTGACCGGGGAGCTGTTTTTT. As protein: CASGSQGRALTGELFF.

The chain links TRBV2 to TRBJ2-7; D is ambiguous. Trimming cost V 7 bases and J 3 bases, with 4 bases left between them. The CDR3 covers 10 residues. The germline V gene encodes CDR1 SNHLY and CDR2 FYNNEI. This CDR3 reads CASTYYEQYF. The CDR3 region has the DNA TGTGCCAGCACGTACTACGAGCAGTACTTC.